These 8 T cell receptor beta chains were all obtained from the same sample, sequenced in a study of blood T cell repertoires in COVID-19. This table comes from immunoSEQ multiplex PCR, and its TCRdb copy is limited to in-frame clones, with some not included. The sample holds 120,000 to 150,000 clones; 70% to 90% are singletons and the top ten take about 1.6%. The sample was peripheral blood. The receptors originated from a woman aged 55-75 years with acute or convalescent COVID-19.

This CDR3 reads CASSQNPTGTSYEQYF. In DNA, the CDR3 is TGTGCCAGCAGCCAAAATCCGACAGGGACCTCCTACGAGCAGTACTTC. The chain joins TRBV3-1 (or the pseudogene TRBV3-2) to TRBJ2-7; 7 nucleotides match TRBD1. Germline V CDR1 and CDR2: LGHDT, YNNKEL (reference sequence). V shed 2 bases, J shed 0 bases, and the junction held 7 bases outside the gene matches. CDR3 length: 16 amino acids.

This clone showed up just once. J is TRBJ2-1 and V is TRBV5-1; 8 bases are a match to TRBD1. Germline trimming cut 2 bases from V and 4 bases from J; bases unmatched to any gene: 5. The germline V gene encodes CDR1 SGHRS and CDR2 YFSETQ. The CDR3 covers 15 residues. CDR3 protein: CASSFQTGAYNEQFF. CDR3 DNA sequence: TGCGCCAGCAGCTTCCAGACAGGGGCTTACAATGAGCAGTTCTTC.

The chain links TRBV4-3 to TRBJ2-6; 7 nucleotides match TRBD1. The V gene end was trimmed by 0 bases and the J gene end by 0 bases; junction bases not matched to a gene: 8. This CDR3 is 19 amino acids long. In germline, CDR1 is LGHNA, CDR2 YSLEER. CDR3 bases: TGCGCCAGCAGCCAAGAATCCCCAGGGGGAAGCTCTGGGGCCAACGTCCTGACTTTC. This encodes CASSQESPGGSSGANVLTF.

The chain has TRBV19 and TRBJ2-1; D call uncertain. The CDR3 spans 16 residues. The ends were cut back, 3 bases at V and 10 bases at J, with 22 bases in the middle. In germline, CDR1 is LNHDA, CDR2 SQIVND (reference sequence). This chain's CDR3 is CASSIGGKFDFSEQFF. The DNA for the CDR3 is TGTGCCAGTAGTATCGGCGGCAAGTTTGATTTTTCGGAGCAGTTCTTC.

J is TRBJ1-3 and V is TRBV14; TRBD1 agrees at 7 bases. CDR3 size: 15 residues. J was trimmed by 2 bases and V by 1 base; bases with no gene match: 2. CDR1 is SGHDN and CDR2 is FVKESK in the germline V gene. This CDR3 reads CASSQVGTAGNTIYF. The CDR3 DNA reads as TGTGCCAGCAGCCAAGTCGGGACAGCTGGAAACACCATATATTTT. Full variable domain (missing parts from reference TRBV14 and TRBJ1-3): EAGVTQFPSHSVIEKGQTVTLRCDPISGHDNLYWYRRVMGKEIKFLLHFVKESKQDESGMPNNRFLAERTGGTYSTLKVQPAELEDSGVYFCASSQVGTAGNTIYFGEGSWLTVV.

This clone was detected only once. The V and J genes are TRBV10-1 and TRBJ2-2; 9 nucleotides match TRBD1. Trimming removed 5 bases from V and 5 bases from J; junction bases left unmatched: 9. CDR3 size: 16 residues. Germline lookup yields CDR1 WNHNN and CDR2 SYGVQD (reference sequence). The CDR3 sequence: CASSNPGQGWTGELFF. The CDR3, as DNA: TGCGCCAGCAGTAACCCGGGACAGGGTTGGACCGGGGAGCTGTTTTTT.

The chain joins TRBV4-3 to TRBJ1-4, with D possibly being TRBD1 (5 bases). The CDR3 length is 16 residues. V lost 0 bases and J lost 7, with 15 bases in between. Germline V gene sequence: CDR1 LGHNA, CDR2 YSLEER. CDR3 in amino acids: CASSQDLKGIGEKLFF. DNA of the CDR3: TGCGCCAGCAGCCAAGATTTGAAGGGGATCGGTGAAAAACTGTTTTTT.

The rearrangement uses TRBV5-1 and TRBJ2-1; no clear D. Deletions cut 0 bases from V and 6 bases from J, with 4 bases between. The germline gives CDR1 SGHRS, CDR2 YFSETQ. This CDR3 is 12 amino acids long. The CDR3 DNA sequence: TGCGCCAGCAGCTTGGACGGCAATGAGCAGTTCTTC. Amino acid sequence: CASSLDGNEQFF.